These T cell receptor beta chains were read from a single sample in a study of blood T cell repertoires in COVID-19. Repertoires were generated with immunoSEQ multiplex PCR, while TCRdb's copy carries only in-frame clones and drops some. The sample shows roughly 260,000 clones, approximately 86% of them seen only once. Sequencing input: PBMCs or T cells enriched from blood (not recorded which). These receptors were obtained from a woman aged 18-29 years who had recovered from COVID-19. Both conserved end residues are part of each CDR3. The order of the fields is D gene, J gene, clone size, V gene, CDR3 protein, CDR3 DNA. D genes are given only for firm matches. Expanded clones are given a class, and other clones once, few, many or no size at all.

D: NA
J: TRBJ2-7
size: NA
V: TRBV6-6
CDR3: CASSPLAESSYEQYF
DNA: TGTGCCAGCAGCCCCCTCGCGGAAAGTTCCTACGAGCAGTACTTC

D: TRBD1
J: TRBJ1-1
size: NA
V: TRBV28
CDR3: CASSTTGGGPEAFF
DNA: TGTGCCAGCAGTACAACAGGGGGAGGTCCTGAAGCTTTCTTT

D: TRBD2
J: TRBJ2-1
size: NA
V: TRBV6-2/TRBV6-3
CDR3: CASSYSLSLAGSYNEQFF
DNA: TGTGCCAGCAGTTACTCCCTATCGCTAGCGGGGTCCTACAATGAGCAGTTCTTC

D: TRBD1
J: TRBJ1-4
size: NA
V: TRBV6-5
CDR3: CASRRDRSTNEKLFF
DNA: TGTGCCAGCAGGAGGGACAGGTCAACTAATGAAAAACTGTTTTTT

D: TRBD2
J: TRBJ2-7
size: NA
V: TRBV5-3
CDR3: CARSLVTSGTYEQYF
DNA: TGTGCCAGAAGCTTGGTTACTAGCGGGACATACGAGCAGTACTTC

D: TRBD1
J: TRBJ2-7
size: few
V: TRBV30
CDR3: CAWSTGTAREQYF
DNA: TGTGCCTGGAGTACCGGGACAGCCCGCGAGCAGTACTTC

D: NA
J: TRBJ1-4
size: NA
V: TRBV27
CDR3: CASSFQRAKKEKLFF
DNA: TGTGCCAGCAGTTTCCAGCGTGCCAAGAAGGAAAAACTGTTTTTT

D: NA
J: TRBJ2-5
size: NA
V: TRBV2
CDR3: CASSGTVYQETQYF
DNA: TGTGCCAGCAGTGGGACAGTCTATCAAGAGACCCAGTACTTC

D: TRBD2
J: TRBJ2-2
size: NA
V: TRBV11-3
CDR3: CASSFPGLVTGELFF
DNA: TGTGCCAGCAGCTTCCCGGGACTAGTGACCGGGGAGCTGTTTTTT

D: TRBD1
J: TRBJ1-1
size: NA
V: TRBV28
CDR3: CASSRTIRDRGLSTEAFF
DNA: TGTGCCAGCAGCAGAACCATCCGGGACAGGGGTCTCTCGACTGAAGCTTTCTTT

D: NA
J: TRBJ1-4
size: NA
V: TRBV30
CDR3: CAWSVGFGLNEKLFF
DNA: TGTGCCTGGAGTGTAGGGTTCGGACTTAATGAAAAACTGTTTTTT

D: NA
J: TRBJ2-3
size: NA
V: TRBV12-5
CDR3: CASGWEDTQYF
DNA: TGTGCTAGTGGCTGGGAGGATACGCAGTATTTT

D: NA
J: TRBJ2-7
size: few
V: TRBV7-8
CDR3: CASGQSGPGSYHSSYEQYF
DNA: TGTGCCAGCGGCCAGTCAGGGCCCGGCTCATATCATAGCTCCTACGAGCAGTACTTC

D: TRBD1
J: TRBJ1-3
size: NA
V: TRBV15
CDR3: CATSRDPMTGAGNTIYF
DNA: TGTGCCACCAGCAGAGATCCTATGACAGGGGCTGGAAACACCATATATTTT

D: NA
J: TRBJ1-4
size: NA
V: TRBV4-3
CDR3: CASSQETELTTNEKLFF
DNA: TGCGCCAGCAGCCAAGAGACAGAACTTACAACTAATGAAAAACTGTTTTTT

D: NA
J: TRBJ2-2
size: NA
V: TRBV4-3
CDR3: CASSQPRGSGFGGELFF
DNA: TGCGCCAGCAGCCAACCCCGTGGTTCAGGGTTTGGCGGGGAGCTGTTTTTT

D: NA
J: TRBJ1-5
size: NA
V: TRBV15
CDR3: CATSTGYSNQPQHF
DNA: TGTGCCACCAGCACAGGGTATAGCAATCAGCCCCAGCATTTT

D: TRBD2
J: TRBJ2-1
size: NA
V: TRBV28
CDR3: CASSPRTSGSSYNEQFF
DNA: TGTGCCAGCAGTCCTCGGACTAGCGGGAGCTCCTACAATGAGCAGTTCTTC

D: TRBD2
J: TRBJ2-7
size: NA
V: TRBV27
CDR3: CASQEAGVHEQYF
DNA: TGTGCCAGCCAGGAAGCGGGGGTACATGAGCAGTACTTC

D: NA
J: TRBJ2-7
size: NA
V: TRBV6-1
CDR3: CASSEERGLPYEQYF
DNA: TGTGCCAGCAGTGAAGAGAGAGGACTACCCTACGAGCAGTACTTC

D: TRBD2
J: TRBJ2-3
size: once
V: TRBV28
CDR3: CASSPPGVQREADTQYF
DNA: TGTGCCAGCAGTCCTCCTGGGGTCCAGCGGGAGGCAGATACGCAGTATTTT

D: TRBD2
J: TRBJ2-1
size: NA
V: TRBV27
CDR3: CASSFGTSGSPNEQFF
DNA: TGTGCCAGCAGTTTCGGGACTAGCGGGAGCCCCAATGAGCAGTTCTTC

D: TRBD1
J: TRBJ2-4
size: NA
V: TRBV19
CDR3: CASSISGGLVRRNIQYF
DNA: TGTGCCAGTAGTATTTCAGGGGGCCTGGTTCGTAGAAACATTCAGTACTTC

D: TRBD2
J: TRBJ2-3
size: few
V: TRBV6-6
CDR3: CASTGGSESTDTQYF
DNA: TGTGCCAGCACCGGGGGGAGCGAGAGCACAGATACGCAGTATTTT

D: TRBD2
J: TRBJ2-2
size: NA
V: TRBV5-1
CDR3: CASSLASRGGPTGELFF
DNA: TGCGCCAGCAGCTTGGCCTCAAGGGGAGGGCCGACCGGGGAGCTGTTTTTT

D: NA
J: TRBJ2-1
size: NA
V: TRBV19
CDR3: CASSPRGGLFHEQFF
DNA: TGTGCCAGTAGTCCCCGGGGAGGATTGTTCCATGAGCAGTTCTTC

D: NA
J: TRBJ2-1
size: NA
V: TRBV15
CDR3: CATIPRGGYNEQFF
DNA: TGTGCCACCATCCCGAGGGGAGGCTACAATGAGCAGTTCTTC

D: NA
J: TRBJ2-7
size: once
V: TRBV7-6
CDR3: CASSWDTSYEQYF
DNA: TGTGCCAGCAGCTGGGACACCTCCTACGAGCAGTACTTC

D: NA
J: TRBJ2-2
size: NA
V: TRBV11-3
CDR3: CASSLSLSGELFF
DNA: TGTGCCAGCAGCTTGAGTCTCTCAGGGGAGCTGTTTTTT